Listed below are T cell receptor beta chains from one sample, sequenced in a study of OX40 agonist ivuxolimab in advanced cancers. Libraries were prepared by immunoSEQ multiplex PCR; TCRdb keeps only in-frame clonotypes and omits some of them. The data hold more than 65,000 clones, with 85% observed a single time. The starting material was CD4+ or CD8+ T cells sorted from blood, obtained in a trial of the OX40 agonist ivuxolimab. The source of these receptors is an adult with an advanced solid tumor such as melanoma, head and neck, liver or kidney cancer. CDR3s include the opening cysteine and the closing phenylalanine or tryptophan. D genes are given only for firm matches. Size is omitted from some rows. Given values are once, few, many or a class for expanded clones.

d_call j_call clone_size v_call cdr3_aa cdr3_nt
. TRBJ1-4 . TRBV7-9 CASSPVDVGPTNEKLFF TGTGCCAGCAGCCCCGTTGACGTAGGGCCCACTAATGAAAAACTGTTTTTT
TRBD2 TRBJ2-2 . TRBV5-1 CASSLSSGDTGELFF TGCGCCAGCAGCTTGTCTAGCGGGGACACCGGGGAGCTGTTTTTT
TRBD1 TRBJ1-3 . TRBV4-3 CASSQTGGLSSGNTIYF TGCGCCAGCAGCCAAACAGGGGGCCTGAGCTCTGGAAACACCATATATTTT
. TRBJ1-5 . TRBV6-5 CASSRQGVQPQHF TGTGCCAGCAGCCGCCAGGGAGTTCAGCCCCAGCATTTT
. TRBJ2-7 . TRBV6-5 CASSPTGHPSYEQYF TGTGCCAGCAGTCCGACGGGACACCCCTCCTACGAGCAGTACTTC
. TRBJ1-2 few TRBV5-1 CASSGVGYGYTF TGCGCCAGCAGTGGGGTGGGATATGGCTACACCTTC
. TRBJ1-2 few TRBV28 CASTSEGLGTF TGTGCCAGCACATCTGAGGGTCTCGGCACCTTC
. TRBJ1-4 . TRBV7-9 CASSLGAMEEKLFF TGTGCCAGCAGCTTAGGCGCCATGGAGGAAAAACTGTTTTTT
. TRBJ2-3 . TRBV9 CASSLGTSTDVDTQYF TGTGCCAGCAGCCTCGGGACTTCAACAGACGTAGATACGCAGTATTTT
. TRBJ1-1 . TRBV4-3 CASSPRADETEAFF TGCGCCAGCAGCCCCCGTGCAGATGAAACTGAAGCTTTCTTT
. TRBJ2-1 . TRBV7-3 CASSLDGNEQFF TGTGCCAGCAGCTTAGATGGTAATGAGCAGTTCTTC
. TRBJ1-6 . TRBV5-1 CASSFQRLNSPLHF TGCGCCAGCAGCTTCCAGAGACTTAATTCACCCCTCCACTTT
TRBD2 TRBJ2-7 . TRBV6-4 CASSAPRTSGSFHEQYF TGTGCCAGCAGTGCCCCCAGAACTAGCGGGAGTTTCCACGAGCAGTACTTC
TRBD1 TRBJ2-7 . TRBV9 CASSTRTGDEQYF TGTGCCAGCAGCACCCGGACAGGGGACGAGCAGTACTTC
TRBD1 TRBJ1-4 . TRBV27 CASSPLGTGFANEKLFF TGTGCCAGCAGTCCCCTTGGGACAGGGTTTGCTAATGAAAAACTGTTTTTT
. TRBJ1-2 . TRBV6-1 CASGGRFRDPGYTF TGTGCCAGTGGGGGAAGATTCAGGGACCCTGGCTACACCTTC
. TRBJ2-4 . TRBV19 CASSENRVSENIQYF TGTGCCAGTAGTGAAAACAGGGTCTCGGAAAACATTCAGTACTTC
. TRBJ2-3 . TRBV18 CASSRTSTDTQYF TGTGCCAGCTCACGTACTAGCACAGATACGCAGTATTTT
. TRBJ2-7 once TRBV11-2 CASSSTVAYEQYF TGTGCCAGCAGCTCGACAGTGGCCTACGAGCAGTACTTC
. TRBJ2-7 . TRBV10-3 CAISAPTRHYEQYF TGTGCCATCAGTGCTCCGACTAGGCACTACGAGCAGTACTTC
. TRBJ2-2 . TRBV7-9 CASSPGTGELFF TGTGCCAGCAGCCCCGGGACCGGGGAGCTGTTTTTT
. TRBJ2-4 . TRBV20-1 CSAGGGNIQYF TGCAGTGCAGGGGGTGGTAACATTCAGTACTTC
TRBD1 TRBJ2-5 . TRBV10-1 CASSSRRQGARETQYF TGCGCCAGCAGTTCACGGCGGCAGGGGGCACGGGAGACCCAGTACTTC
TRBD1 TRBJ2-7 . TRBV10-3 CAISGGGQGPYEQYF TGTGCCATCAGTGGGGGGGGACAGGGGCCCTACGAGCAGTACTTC